The 3 T cell receptor beta chains reported below all come from one sample, sequenced in a study of control samples from healthy donors and cancer patients. Generated by immunoSEQ multiplex PCR, the TCRdb table keeps only in-frame clones and is missing some. The sample consists of about 190,000 clones, roughly nine tenths of them appearing once. What was sequenced was blood. The receptors shown here come from a man aged 25 to 40 in good health.

The rearrangement joins TRBV5-1 to TRBJ1-2; 12 positions match TRBD1. Germline V lookup: CDR1 SGHRS, CDR2 YFSETQ. The V segment lost 0 bases and the J segment 6 bases; nucleotides outside the gene matches: 9. The CDR3 is 17 residues long. The CDR3 loop reads CASSLAVPGQGADGYTF. CDR3 coding DNA: TGCGCCAGCAGCTTGGCCGTCCCGGGACAGGGGGCGGATGGCTACACCTTC. Combining the CDR3 with reference TRBV5-1 and TRBJ1-2 gives the whole variable domain KAGVTQTPRYLIKTRGQQVTLSCSPISGHRSVSWYQQTPGQGLQFLFEYFSETQRNKGNFPGRFSGRQFSNSRSEMNVSTLELGDSALYLCASSLAVPGQGADGYTFGSGTRLTVV.

The chain employs TRBV24-1 and TRBJ2-2, with 11 bases identical to TRBD1. The junction had 10 bases not matched to a gene; V was cut back by 5 bases and J by 0 bases. The CDR3 has 19 amino acids. The germline gives CDR1 KGHDR, CDR2 SFDVKD. The CDR3, as DNA: TGTGCCACCAGTGCTCCGGTCGGACAGGGGGCTTCGAACACCGGGGAGCTGTTTTTT. Its protein is CATSAPVGQGASNTGELFF.

The chain joins TRBV3-1 (or the pseudogene TRBV3-2) to TRBJ1-6, with a possible D match to TRBD1 (5 bases). Trimming took 3 bases from V and 6 from J, leaving 9 bases between them. CDR3 length: 14 residues. From germline, CDR1 is LGHDT and CDR2 YNNKEL (reference sequence). CDR3 nucleotides: TGTGCCAGCAGCCAGGGCAGGGTTAATTCACCCCTCCACTTT. It specifies CASSQGRVNSPLHF.